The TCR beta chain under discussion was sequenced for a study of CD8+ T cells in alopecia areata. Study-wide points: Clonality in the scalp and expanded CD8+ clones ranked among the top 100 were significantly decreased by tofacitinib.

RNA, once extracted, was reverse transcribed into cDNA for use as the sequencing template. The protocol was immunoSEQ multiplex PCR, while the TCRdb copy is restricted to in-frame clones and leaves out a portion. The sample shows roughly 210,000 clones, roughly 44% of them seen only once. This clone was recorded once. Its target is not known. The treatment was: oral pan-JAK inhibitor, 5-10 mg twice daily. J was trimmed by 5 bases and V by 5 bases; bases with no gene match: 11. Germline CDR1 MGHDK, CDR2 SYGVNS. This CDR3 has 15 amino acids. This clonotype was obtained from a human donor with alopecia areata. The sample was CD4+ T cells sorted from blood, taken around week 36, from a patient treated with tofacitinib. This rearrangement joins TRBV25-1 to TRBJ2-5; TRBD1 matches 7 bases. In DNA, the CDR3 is TGTGCCAGCAGTCTGCCCGGGCTCAGGGGGGAGACCCAGTACTTC. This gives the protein CASSLPGLRGETQYF.